The text below deals with one TCR beta chain. The antigen is not known. Other DNA sequences in the same sample also yield this CDR3. These data belong to a study of shared clonotypes between healthy human individuals. The study, taken as a whole, reports: What rarefaction showed was incomplete sorted-subset sequencing despite large depth. Non-shared clonotypes showed lower generation probabilities than clonotypes common to all four donors.

Sequencing was performed with immunoSEQ multiplex PCR; in TCRdb, only in-frame clones are kept and a portion is missing. The profile covers around 2,000,000 clones, with 90% to 95% appearing a single time and over 1.5% taken by the ten largest. Selected positively for CCR7 and CD45RO-negative, naive CD8 cells excluded terminally differentiated effector memory CD45RA+ cells. This CDR3 has 13 residues. CDR1 MDHEN and CDR2 SYDVKM come from the germline V gene. The ends were cut back, 1 base at V and 3 bases at J, with 5 bases in the middle. Material: naive CD8+ T cells from PBMCs. The rearrangement uses TRBV28 and TRBJ2-3, with D uncertain. This receptor was taken from a man aged 18 to 29 in good health. Some clones in this sample may be carry-over from other donors' samples. CDR3 sequence: CASSLSGTDTQYF. The CDR3 nucleotides read TGTGCCAGCAGTTTATCGGGTACAGATACGCAGTATTTT. The entire variable domain, with the rest obtained from reference TRBV28 and TRBJ2-3, is as follows: DVKVTQSSRYLVKRTGEKVFLECVQDMDHENMFWYRQDPGLGLRLIYFSYDVKMKEKGDIPEGYSVSREKKERFSLILESASTNQTSMYLCASSLSGTDTQYFGPGTRLTVL.